This entry is about one T cell receptor (beta chain). Its antigen is not identified. This entry comes from a study of T cells in Graves' hyperthyroidism and ophthalmopathy. Researchers took RNA transcripts and amplified the TCR beta CDR3 regions from them. First-round RT-PCR with HTBI primers amplified the TCR CDR3 region. MiXCR, run by TCRdb on the multiplex PCR reads, gives a single entry per CDR3 protein. The table shows about 640,000 distinct CDR3 sequences, with about 45% occurring only once. General study points: Most clonotypes that expanded in the thyroid above 0.001 also showed up in blood. Stable hyperthyroidism was told apart from ophthalmopathy by a model built on 13 V-J features.

Diagnosis rested on symptoms, serum thyroxine and TRAb, thyroid ultrasound, and orbital computed tomography. The sequence was collected from an adult man with Graves' disease, either hyperthyroidism or ophthalmopathy (not recorded which). Sequenced sample: peripheral blood or thyroid tissue (not recorded which).

The CDR3 here is CASSLAGRAEGEQYF. In nucleotides, the CDR3 is TGCGCCAGCAGCTTGGCCGGCAGGGCCGAGGGGGAGCAGTACTTC. The chain recombines TRBV5-1 with TRBJ2-7; D may be TRBD1 or TRBD2 (5 bases each). The germline V gene encodes CDR1 SGHRS and CDR2 YFSETQ. Trimming removed 0 bases from V and 7 bases from J, with 17 bases in between. The CDR3 extends over 15 amino acids.